This T cell receptor (beta chain) was found in a study of cytomegalovirus exposure and HLA in healthy donors. The study, taken as a whole, reports: A later examination showed that TCR association rates differed by HLA locus, with DRB1 most and HLA-C fewest.

This CDR3 has 15 amino acids. In germline, CDR1 is KGHSH, CDR2 LQKENI. The V and J ends lost 5 bases and 0 bases respectively, with 11 bases between them. PCR amplification relied on 60 Vbeta primers (plus 13 Jbeta primers). The data were produced by immunoSEQ multiplex PCR, yet TCRdb's version contains in-frame clones alone and is incomplete. Of about 190,000 clones in the sample, 75% to 90% were seen once. Details on this clone: Its specificity is unknown.

This chain uses TRBV18 with TRBJ1-5; D is unresolved. This TCR came from a man aged 50-60 years in good health and CMV-seronegative. Source material: PBMCs. The CDR3 nucleotides read TGTGCCAGCTCAGGTCTAGAGGGTAGCAATCAGCCCCAGCATTTT. It specifies CASSGLEGSNQPQHF.